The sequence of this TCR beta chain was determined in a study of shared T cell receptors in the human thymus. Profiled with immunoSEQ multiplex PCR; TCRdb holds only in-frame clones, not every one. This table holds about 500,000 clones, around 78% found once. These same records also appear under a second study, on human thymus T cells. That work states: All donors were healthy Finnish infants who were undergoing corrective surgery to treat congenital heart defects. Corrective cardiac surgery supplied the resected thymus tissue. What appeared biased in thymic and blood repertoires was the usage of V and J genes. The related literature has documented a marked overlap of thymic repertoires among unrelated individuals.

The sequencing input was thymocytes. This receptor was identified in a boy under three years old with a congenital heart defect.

The CDR3 is CASSRRPGGNQPQHF. As DNA, the CDR3 is TGTGCCAGCAGCCGACGGCCAGGGGGAAATCAGCCCCAGCATTTT. The genes are TRBV7-8 and TRBJ1-5; 7 nucleotides line up with TRBD1. CDR3 size: 15 residues. Germline assignment: CDR1 SGHVS and CDR2 FQNEAQ. J gave up 4 bases and V 5 bases, and 8 bases lay outside the gene matches.